This T cell receptor (beta chain) is drawn from a study of blood T cell repertoires in COVID-19. Study at large: Sites across the United States, Italy and Spain contributed samples from acute and convalescent COVID-19. Sources were T cells, B-cell-depleted T cells, or PBMCs; the material itself was cDNA or gDNA.

The V gene's germline CDR1 is SGHVS and CDR2 FQNEAQ. V shed 5 bases, J shed 3 bases, and the junction held 6 bases outside the gene matches. The CDR3 extends over 14 amino acids. In the original workflow: Reference gene primer amplification yielded estimated nucleated cell counts. Profiling relied on immunoSEQ multiplex PCR, and the TCRdb table lists in-frame clones only, not all of them. V and J calls and clone size come straight from that table; D and trimming were deduced from the DNA. The profile shows a few hundred thousand clones, about 90% of them singletons. The sequencing sample was made of peripheral blood. V usage is TRBV7-8 and J usage is TRBJ2-7, with 8 positions matching TRBD1. The source of this sequence is a man aged 18 to 30 with active or convalescent COVID-19. CDR3: CASSAVTGVYEQYF. In DNA form, the CDR3 reads TGTGCCAGCAGCGCCGTGACAGGGGTCTACGAGCAGTACTTC.